This T cell receptor (beta chain) stems from a study of T cells and Merkel cell carcinoma outcomes (dated by TCRdb to 2020 to 2021). A note on the overall study: The tumor T-cell repertoire, together with T-cell density, was examined as a predictor of clinical outcome in patients with Merkel cell carcinoma.

According to the germline V gene (reference sequence), CDR1 reads DFQATT and CDR2 reads SNEGSKA. V is cut by 2 bases and J by 3 bases, and the space between the germline ends is 1 base. From the cysteine up to the phenylalanine, the CDR3 has a length of 11 residues. Just the 33-base CDR3 DNA is kept, in frame starting at base 1. The method behind the library was the immunoSEQ multiplex PCR assay. Held by TCRdb, this immuneACCESS table contains in-frame sequences only and omits some clones. Under half of the omission traces to an unresolved V gene where checked; the cause of the rest is unknown. The sample table holds under 8,000 clones, of which roughly 88% were seen once. The ten largest make up approximately 3% of the sample. General study outcomes and caveats: T-cell repertoire features combined with T-cell density were reported to predict clinical outcomes in Merkel cell carcinoma patients.

The samples were taken from patients with Merkel cell carcinoma. In this sample, this clone turned up a few times. Its recognized antigen is unknown. Per-base qualities were not stored, and no clone one base away is much larger. The V and J genes are TRBV20-1 and TRBJ2-2, with no confident D gene call. The source is a human donor with Merkel cell carcinoma. The sample taken for sequencing was tumor tissue from Merkel cell carcinoma. The DNA sequence is TGCAGTGCTAGATACACCGGGGAGCTGTTTTTT. This gives the protein CSARYTGELFF.